A single sample gave rise to the 20 T cell receptor beta chains below, sequenced in a study of PD-1 blockade in classical Hodgkin lymphoma. Time point described: cycle 4 day 1 (C4D1), after five to seven weeks of nivolumab. Each patient experienced a relapse that followed autologous stem cell transplantation, and brentuximab vedotin exposure varied. By magnetic negative selection, CD4+ T cells were purified from thawed PBMCs. TCRdb keeps only in-frame clones here, not all; method: immunoSEQ multiplex PCR. This table holds 13,000 or so clones, approximately 80% found once. The sequenced sample was CD4+ T cells from blood, obtained before the fourth cycle of nivolumab. These receptors originate from a human donor with classical Hodgkin lymphoma.

The chain carries TRBV2 and TRBJ2-1; D perhaps matches TRBD1 (6 bases). The CDR3 is 12 amino acids. The ends were cut back, 6 bases at V and 7 bases at J, with 10 bases in the middle. CDR1 and CDR2 (germline): SNHLY, FYNNEI. The CDR3 DNA is TGTGCCAGCAGCCAAGGGGGTAATGAGCAGTTCTTC. This gives the protein CASSQGGNEQFF.

The chain employs TRBV7-6 and TRBJ2-1, with 8 bases lining up with TRBD1. The CDR3 covers 18 residues. Per the germline V gene, CDR1 is SGHVS and CDR2 is FNYEAQ. V was clipped by 5 bases and J by 7 bases; unmatched bases: 19. The CDR3 reads CASSLRSSEGQGRNEQFF. Written as DNA, the CDR3 is TGTGCCAGCAGCCTTAGGAGCTCTGAAGGACAGGGTCGGAATGAGCAGTTCTTC.

This chain links TRBV30 with TRBJ1-1; TRBD1 agrees at 8 bases. CDR1 GTSNPN and CDR2 SVGIG come from the germline V gene (reference sequence). The ends lost 3 bases at V and 1 base at J; junction bases unmatched: 1. The CDR3 is 13 amino acids. CDR3 sequence: CAWRGTGNTEAFF. CDR3 nucleotides: TGTGCCTGGAGAGGGACAGGGAACACTGAAGCTTTCTTT.

V gene TRBV5-1 combines with J gene TRBJ1-5; the D gene is possibly TRBD1 (5 bases). CDR3 length: 15 residues. Germline CDR1 reads SGHRS; CDR2 reads YFSETQ. V was pared by 5 bases and J by 7 bases, with 19 bases between. CDR3 sequence (DNA): TGCGCCAGCAGATTCACCCCCGGGGACTGGCAGCCCCAGCATTTT. This gives the protein CASRFTPGDWQPQHF.

On this clone itself: Likely a read error: the CDR3 ends without its conserved phenylalanine or tryptophan. The rearrangement links TRBV2 to TRBJ1-2; unclear D gene. V gave up 2 bases and J gave up 4 bases, with 11 bases separating them. Germline V gene data show CDR1 as SNHLY and CDR2 as FYNNEI. CDR3 length: 14 residues. CDR3 DNA: TGTGCCAGCAGTGAATACGACCTAGTCTATGGCTACACCCTC. Translated: CASSEYDLVYGYTL.

The V call is TRBV11-3, the J call TRBJ2-1; D is unresolved. This CDR3 spans 12 amino acids. Per the germline V gene, CDR1 is SGHNT and CDR2 is YENEEA. Trimming pared 1 base from V and 7 bases from J, leaving 5 bases between. CDR3 sequence reads: CASSLGLNEQFF. As DNA, the CDR3 is TGTGCCAGCAGCTTAGGACTTAATGAGCAGTTCTTC.

This chain uses TRBV10-3 with TRBJ2-1; D is ambiguous. The CDR3 is made up of 12 amino acids. Germline values: CDR1 ENHRY, CDR2 SYGVKD. The germline V and J ends were trimmed by 0 bases and 7 bases, with 4 bases remaining between them. CDR3 coding DNA: TGTGCCATCAGTGAGTCGTCAAATGAGCAGTTCTTC. Translated, it gives CAISESSNEQFF.

V usage is TRBV28 and J usage is TRBJ2-3, with D possibly being TRBD1 (8 bases). CDR1 is MDHEN, CDR2 SYDVKM, per germline. V was pared by 3 bases and J by 5 bases, with 15 bases between. The CDR3 loop spans 15 amino acids. The CDR3, as DNA: TGTGCCAGCAGTTTGAGACAGGGGAGGGGAGATACGCAGTATTTT. It is translated as CASSLRQGRGDTQYF.

The chain recombines TRBV18 with TRBJ2-7, with TRBD2 identical over 10 bases. V shed 3 bases, J shed 3 bases, and the junction held 5 bases outside the gene matches. The germline V gene encodes CDR1 KGHSH and CDR2 LQKENI. There are 15 residues in the CDR3. CDR3 loop: CASSPVASGSYEQYF. CDR3 in DNA: TGTGCCAGCTCACCTGTGGCTAGCGGGAGCTACGAGCAGTACTTC.

The V and J genes are TRBV5-4 and TRBJ2-1; D call uncertain. CDR1 and CDR2 (germline): SGHNT, YYREEE (reference sequence). V gave up 1 base and J gave up 6 bases, with 8 bases separating them. This CDR3 region has 13 residues. As DNA, the CDR3 is TGTGCCAGCAGCTTGTCCTCGGTCAATGAGCAGTTCTTC. This encodes CASSLSSVNEQFF.

This chain uses TRBV18 with TRBJ2-5; a weak D match, TRBD1 (7 bases). The V end was cut by 1 base, the J end by 4 bases, with 13 bases between. Germline V CDR1 and CDR2: KGHSH, LQKENI. The CDR3 runs to 15 residues. As DNA, the CDR3 is TGTGCCAGCTCACCACTTAACAGGGGAGGAGAGACCCAGTACTTC. Residues: CASSPLNRGGETQYF.

This chain joins TRBV7-2 and TRBJ1-6, with unresolved D. CDR1 is SGHTA, CDR2 FQGNSA, per germline. Trimming pared 1 base from V and 7 bases from J, leaving 8 bases between. The CDR3 is 14 residues long. In nucleotides, the CDR3 is TGTGCCAGCAGCTTAGTTGGGAGGAATTCACCCCTCCACTTT. It translates to CASSLVGRNSPLHF.

The chain carries TRBV28 and TRBJ2-3, with unresolved D. The CDR3 runs to 13 residues. Looked up from germline, CDR1 is MDHEN and CDR2 is SYDVKM. V lost 5 bases to trimming and J lost 2 bases, with 8 bases between them. CDR3 amino acids: CASSLSSTDTQYF. CDR3 in DNA: TGTGCCAGCAGTCTTAGCTCCACAGATACGCAGTATTTT.

The chain links TRBV27 to TRBJ1-6; D is unclear. V lost 5 bases and J lost 7, with 15 bases in between. CDR1 and CDR2 from the germline V gene are MNHEY and SMNVEV (reference sequence). The length of the CDR3 is 15 residues. As DNA, the CDR3 is TGTGCCAGCAGTCCGTATACACTATCGAATTCACCCCTCCACTTT. This sequence encodes CASSPYTLSNSPLHF.

CDR3 bases: TGTGCCAGCAGAAGAGTGAGGGATAGCAATCAGCCCCAGCATTTT. Protein product: CASRRVRDSNQPQHF. This chain joins TRBV6-5 and TRBJ1-5; D ambiguous. The CDR3 is 15 residues long. Germline CDR1 and CDR2: MNHEY and SVGAGI. Trimming removed 6 bases at V and 0 bases at J, with 12 bases between.

This chain uses TRBV7-9 with TRBJ1-1; D perhaps matches TRBD1 (5 bases). V gave up 5 bases and J gave up 0 bases, with 13 bases separating them. The length of the CDR3 is 15 residues. Per the germline V gene, CDR1 is SEHNR and CDR2 is FQNEAQ (reference sequence). DNA for the CDR3: TGTGCCAGCAGCCCCTATTCAGGGTTGAACACTGAAGCTTTCTTT. Protein sequence: CASSPYSGLNTEAFF.

V gene TRBV2 combines with J gene TRBJ1-5; TRBD1 matches at 7 bases. The ends lost 3 bases at V and 6 bases at J; junction bases unmatched: 8. In germline, CDR1 is SNHLY, CDR2 FYNNEI. The CDR3 is 15 residues long. The CDR3 spells CASSEVNRGSQPQHF. Written as DNA, the CDR3 is TGTGCCAGCAGTGAGGTGAACAGGGGTAGTCAGCCCCAGCATTTT.

V usage is TRBV13 and J usage is TRBJ1-5; perhaps TRBD1 as D (6 bases). Germline V gene lookup returns CDR1 PRHDT and CDR2 FYEKMQ (reference sequence). The CDR3 has 12 amino acids. Trimming left V 6 bases short and J 7 bases short, with 10 bases between. The CDR3 here is CASSSGEQPQHF. CDR3 DNA sequence: TGTGCCAGCAGTTCAGGGGAACAGCCCCAGCATTTT.

The chain recombines TRBV10-3 with TRBJ1-1; perhaps TRBD1 as D (5 bases). This CDR3 has 15 residues. The V and J ends lost 6 bases and 4 bases respectively, with 18 bases between them. CDR1 ENHRY and CDR2 SYGVKD come from the germline V gene. CDR3 amino acids: CAIRSGTGVSTEAFF. The CDR3 nucleotides are TGTGCCATCAGGTCCGGGACGGGGGTTTCCACTGAAGCTTTCTTT.

The chain links TRBV7-6 to TRBJ2-7, with D tentatively TRBD1 (6 bases). CDR1 SGHVS and CDR2 FNYEAQ come from the germline V gene. The V end was cut by 5 bases, the J end by 1 base, with 12 bases between. The CDR3 sequence is 14 residues long. The CDR3 loop is CASSARTDSYEQYF. In DNA, the CDR3 is TGTGCCAGCAGCGCCCGGACAGATTCCTACGAGCAGTACTTC.